These 5 T cell receptor beta chains share one sample of origin, sequenced in a study of T cell responses to AZD1222 COVID-19 vaccine. Sequenced by immunoSEQ multiplex PCR; TCRdb stores in-frame clones only, minus some. This sample has 150,000 to 200,000 clones; roughly 94% occur once, and the top ten carry 1.3%. This material consisted of peripheral blood, taken 28 days after the second AZD1222 dose. Receptors originate from an adult who received the AZD1222 COVID-19 vaccine.

The rearrangement uses TRBV27 and TRBJ2-5; D is unresolved. Germline V lookup: CDR1 MNHEY, CDR2 SMNVEV (reference sequence). The CDR3 runs 14 residues. V was pared by 7 bases and J by 1 base, with 13 bases between. Here the CDR3 DNA reads TGTGCCAGCACCCTCGGAGCACTCCAAGAGACCCAGTACTTC. It translates to CASTLGALQETQYF.

V gene TRBV15 combines with J gene TRBJ2-5, with D maybe TRBD1 (5 bases). V lost 0 bases and J 7 bases, leaving 12 bases between the germline ends. The CDR3 loop spans 14 amino acids. Germline V gene lookup returns CDR1 LNHNV and CDR2 YYDKDF (reference sequence). CDR3 nucleotides: TGTGCCACCAGCAGAGACAGGGATAGTGGGACCCAGTACTTC. As protein: CATSRDRDSGTQYF.

V and J are TRBV13 and TRBJ2-7; tentative D call: TRBD2 (6 bases). This CDR3 region has 18 residues. CDR1 is PRHDT, CDR2 FYEKMQ, per germline (reference sequence). Trimming left V 2 bases short and J 5 bases short, with 25 bases between. This CDR3 is CASSLRWGTGSGYDEQYF. The CDR3 DNA is TGTGCCAGCAGCTTACGGTGGGGCACGGGGAGCGGGTACGACGAGCAGTACTTC.

This sequence joins TRBV19 and TRBJ1-1; TRBD1 is a possible D gene (6 bases). The germline V and J ends were trimmed by 0 bases and 2 bases, with 10 bases remaining between them. The length of the CDR3 is 15 residues. Germline V gene sequence: CDR1 LNHDA, CDR2 SQIVND (reference sequence). Here the CDR3 DNA reads TGTGCCAGTAGTATAGATCCGGACAGAAACACTGAAGCTTTCTTT. Translation: CASSIDPDRNTEAFF.

The CDR3 sequence is CASSSPDRGITEAFF. In DNA, the CDR3 is TGTGCCAGCAGCAGTCCGGACAGGGGGATAACTGAAGCTTTCTTT. V is TRBV7-9 and J is TRBJ1-1; 10 bases map to TRBD1. The CDR3 covers 15 residues. Trimming at V came to 5 bases and at J to 5 bases, leaving 8 bases not matched to a gene. Germline V gene sequence: CDR1 SEHNR, CDR2 FQNEAQ (reference sequence).